This TCR beta chain appears in the sequencing data of a study of T cells in pancreatic ductal adenocarcinoma. This clone was picked up one time. Its antigen is unknown. Measured with immunoSEQ multiplex PCR; TCRdb has only the in-frame clones, and not every one. The sample consists of 97,000 or so clones, over 90% of them appearing once. The CDR3 loop spans 15 amino acids. Germline CDR1 LNHDA, CDR2 SQIVND (reference sequence). The J segment lost 5 bases and the V segment lost 5 bases, leaving 5 bases of the junction unmatched. Selected pancreatic ductal adenocarcinoma patients had undergone surgery without neoadjuvant therapy. Findings and limits, study-wide: The resected pancreatic cancer cohort was biased toward the minority with early-stage disease. Blood clonality (roughly 0.075) did not differ significantly from tumor (around 0.1). Tumors hold more CD45RO+ effector T cells, which may bias toward lower diversity.

The sequence was obtained from a human donor with pancreatic ductal adenocarcinoma. The rearrangement joins TRBV19 to TRBJ2-2; 10 nucleotides align to TRBD2. The sequencing sample was made of PBMCs. CDR3 amino acids: CASSSWTSGTGELFF. DNA of the CDR3: TGTGCCAGTAGTTCTTGGACTAGCGGTACCGGGGAGCTGTTTTTT.